This entry lists 22 T cell receptor beta chains sequenced from one sample in a study of T cell clonotyping in hematopoietic cell transplantation. Sequencing used immunoSEQ multiplex PCR; TCRdb keeps in-frame clones, though not all of them. The sample carries thousands of clones, approximately 96% recorded once. Specified time point: recipient sample about 28 days before transplant, after cytoreduction. Sequencing was performed on peripheral blood mononuclear cells, taken before stem cell transplant. The receptors were gathered from a woman aged 50 to 60 with chronic myeloid leukemia. Some clones in this sample may be carry-over from other donors' samples.

The chain combines TRBV7-3 with TRBJ2-2; D is possibly TRBD1 (6 bases). V dropped 1 base and J dropped 6 bases, with 6 bases sitting between them. In germline, CDR1 is SGHTA, CDR2 FQGTGA. The CDR3 spans 13 residues. The CDR3 DNA sequence: TGTGCCAGCAGCTTAAAGGGGGCCGGGGAGCTGTTTTTT. Protein sequence: CASSLKGAGELFF.

The table lists this clone with a count of one. V is TRBV6-5 and J is TRBJ2-5; D is uncertain. Germline CDR1 and CDR2: MNHEY and SVGAGI. V shed 8 bases and J shed 1 base, with 14 bases lying between them. The CDR3 covers 14 residues. CDR3 in amino acids: CASGVVYRQETQYF. The CDR3 nucleotides read TGTGCCAGCGGGGTTGTCTACCGCCAAGAGACCCAGTACTTC.

The chain has TRBV28 and TRBJ1-2, with no clear D. V lost 7 bases to trimming and J lost 6 bases, with 12 bases between them. The CDR3 spans 12 residues. The germline V gene encodes CDR1 MDHEN and CDR2 SYDVKM. The CDR3 protein is CASTHPPDGYTF. The DNA of the CDR3 is TGTGCCAGCACCCACCCCCCGGATGGCTACACCTTC.

The V and J genes are TRBV9 and TRBJ2-7; the D is unclear. V lost 2 bases and J 6 bases, leaving 18 bases between the germline ends. The CDR3 spans 15 residues. Germline CDR1 SGDLS, CDR2 YYNGEE. The CDR3, as DNA: TGTGCCAGCAGCGTGAACGGGCAGAGAACTATCGAGCAGTACTTC. Translating gives CASSVNGQRTIEQYF.

V and J are TRBV5-6 and TRBJ1-1; tentatively, D is TRBD1 (6 bases). Germline CDR1 and CDR2: SGHDT and YYEEEE. V was cut by 4 bases and J by 3 bases, with 13 bases left in between. The CDR3 runs 14 residues. The CDR3 here is CASSLEGHYTEAFF. DNA of the CDR3: TGTGCCAGCAGCCTGGAGGGACATTACACTGAAGCTTTCTTT.

This chain links TRBV10-2 with TRBJ1-5; D remains unclear. V shed 6 bases and J shed 3 bases, with 15 bases lying between them. The CDR3 covers 15 residues. Germline V gene data show CDR1 as WSHSY and CDR2 as SAAADI. The CDR3 spells CASSPRAANNQPQHF. As DNA, the CDR3 is TGCGCCAGCAGCCCCCGGGCAGCTAACAATCAGCCCCAGCATTTT.

The chain carries TRBV28 and TRBJ1-2, with a weak D call TRBD1 (5 bases). The germline CDR1 and CDR2 sequences are MDHEN and SYDVKM. V lost 2 bases and J 8 bases, leaving 15 bases between the germline ends. The CDR3 covers 14 residues. CDR3 in amino acids: CASSLTTPGGGYTF. As DNA, the CDR3 is TGTGCCAGCAGTTTAACTACTCCCGGGGGGGGCTACACCTTC.

The V call is TRBV7-8, the J call TRBJ1-4; the D is unclear. Trimming pared 2 bases from V and 5 bases from J, leaving 9 bases between. The germline V gene has CDR1 SGHVS and CDR2 FQNEAQ. The CDR3 is made up of 14 amino acids. In DNA form, the CDR3 reads TGTGCCAGCAGCTTATCCCCTAACAATGAAAAACTGTTTTTT. Amino acid sequence: CASSLSPNNEKLFF.

The V call is TRBV28, the J call TRBJ2-3; 9 bases map to TRBD2. Germline CDR1 is MDHEN and CDR2 is SYDVKM. The CDR3 length is 16 residues. V dropped 7 bases and J dropped 4; count of bases not matched to a gene: 12. The CDR3 bases are TGTGCCAGCACCAGAAGCGGGAGGATAGCGGCAGATACGCAGTATTTT. Translation gives CASTRSGRIAADTQYF.

The rearrangement uses TRBV6-4 and TRBJ2-7; the D gene is possibly TRBD2 (6 bases). The length of the CDR3 is 17 residues. The germline V and J ends were trimmed by 10 bases and 0 bases, with 25 bases remaining between them. The germline CDR1 and CDR2 sequences are MRHNA and SNTAGT. CDR3 protein: CATVIQESGVPSYEQYF. CDR3 nucleotide sequence: TGTGCCACCGTAATACAGGAATCGGGAGTCCCCTCCTACGAGCAGTACTTC.

The rearrangement links TRBV19 to TRBJ2-1; D is ambiguous. The CDR3 sequence is 11 residues long. V gave up 7 bases and J gave up 9 bases, with 10 bases separating them. Germline V gene sequence: CDR1 LNHDA, CDR2 SQIVND (reference sequence). The CDR3 DNA reads TGTGCCAGTACCTTAGGTCCTGAGCAGTTCTTC. This encodes CASTLGPEQFF.

V is TRBV6-6 and J is TRBJ1-2, with D perhaps TRBD1 (6 bases). From germline, CDR1 is MNHNY and CDR2 SVGAGI (reference sequence). V lost 2 bases and J 7 bases, leaving 11 bases between the germline ends. This CDR3 spans 13 amino acids. The CDR3 protein is CASSYGGAGGYTF. The CDR3 DNA is TGTGCCAGCAGTTACGGGGGGGCGGGTGGCTACACCTTC.

This chain uses TRBV27 with TRBJ2-7, with 9 bases matching TRBD1. The CDR3 is 15 amino acids. The V and J ends lost 5 bases and 3 bases, in that order; junction bases with no gene match: 8. Germline-derived CDR1 and CDR2 are MNHEY and SMNVEV (reference sequence). The CDR3 DNA sequence: TGTGCCAGCAGTCGTCTCGGGACAGGGAACTACGAGCAGTACTTC. It yields the protein CASSRLGTGNYEQYF.

The V and J genes are TRBV28 and TRBJ2-1; D remains ambiguous. This CDR3 contains 15 residues. The germline gives CDR1 MDHEN, CDR2 SYDVKM. V lost 6 bases, J lost 7 bases, and 19 bases lay in between. The CDR3 here is CASSPRSLQTNEQFF. The CDR3 DNA is TGTGCCAGCAGCCCGAGGAGCCTGCAGACAAATGAGCAGTTCTTC. Supplemented by reference TRBV28 and TRBJ2-1, the full variable domain reads DVKVTQSSRYLVKRTGEKVFLECVQDMDHENMFWYRQDPGLGLRLIYFSYDVKMKEKGDIPEGYSVSREKKERFSLILESASTNQTSMYLCASSPRSLQTNEQFFGPGTRLTVL.

The J gene is TRBJ2-7, the V gene TRBV19; possibly TRBD2 for D (6 bases). There are 14 residues in the CDR3. Trimming took off 3 bases at V and 4 bases at J, with 13 bases between the two ends. Germline V lookup: CDR1 LNHDA, CDR2 SQIVND (reference sequence). The CDR3 DNA reads TGTGCCAGTAGTATGGGACTCAACCGGTACGAGCAGTACTTC. The encoded protein is CASSMGLNRYEQYF. The entire variable domain, with the rest obtained from reference TRBV19 and TRBJ2-7, is as follows: DGGITQSPKYLFRKEGQNVTLSCEQNLNHDAMYWYRQDPGQGLRLIYYSQIVNDFQKGDIAEGYSVSREKKESFPLTVTSAQKNPTAFYLCASSMGLNRYEQYFGPGTRLTVT.

This rearrangement joins TRBV12-5 to TRBJ2-6; tentative D call: TRBD1 (5 bases). Germline lookup yields CDR1 LGHNT and CDR2 FRNRAP. The V and J ends lost 5 bases and 5 bases respectively, with 19 bases between them. The length of the CDR3 is 17 residues. CDR3 in DNA: TGTGCTAGTGGTCGAGTATCAGGACAAAGTCGGGCCAACGTCCTGACTTTC. As protein: CASGRVSGQSRANVLTF.

V usage is TRBV10-3 and J usage is TRBJ2-4; D may be TRBD2 (5 bases). The CDR3 contains 15 residues. The germline V and J ends were trimmed by 2 bases and 4 bases, with 12 bases remaining between them. Germline-derived CDR1 and CDR2 are ENHRY and SYGVKD. The CDR3, as DNA: TGTGCCATCAGTGAGAAACTAGACCTGAAAAACATTCAGTACTTC. The encoded protein is CAISEKLDLKNIQYF.

This sequence joins TRBV28 and TRBJ2-2; 10 bases align to TRBD1. CDR1 MDHEN and CDR2 SYDVKM come from the germline V gene. V shed 3 bases, J shed 0 bases, and the junction held 10 bases outside the gene matches. CDR3 length: 19 residues. The CDR3: CASSFRWTGGKSNTGELFF. DNA for the CDR3: TGTGCCAGCAGTTTTAGGTGGACAGGGGGAAAATCGAACACCGGGGAGCTGTTTTTT.

V gene TRBV5-1 combines with J gene TRBJ2-5; D call uncertain. The ends were cut back, 1 base at V and 4 bases at J, with 17 bases in the middle. Germline lookup yields CDR1 SGHRS and CDR2 YFSETQ. This CDR3 comprises 16 residues. The CDR3 here is CASSLMGARLTETQYF. The CDR3 DNA sequence: TGCGCCAGCAGCTTGATGGGCGCCCGTCTAACAGAGACCCAGTACTTC.

This clone turned up a few times. The CDR3 loop is CASSPGGWDYEQYF. CDR3 DNA: TGTGCCAGTAGCCCAGGGGGTTGGGACTACGAGCAGTACTTC. V and J are TRBV19 and TRBJ2-7; 7 positions agree with TRBD1. CDR3 length equals 14 residues. Losses at the gene ends were 6 bases for V and 3 bases for J; bases not matched to a gene: 8. Per germline, CDR1 LNHDA and CDR2 SQIVND (reference sequence). The entire variable domain, with the rest obtained from reference TRBV19 and TRBJ2-7, is as follows: DGGITQSPKYLFRKEGQNVTLSCEQNLNHDAMYWYRQDPGQGLRLIYYSQIVNDFQKGDIAEGYSVSREKKESFPLTVTSAQKNPTAFYLCASSPGGWDYEQYFGPGTRLTVT.

The J gene is TRBJ1-5, the V gene TRBV7-2; the D is unclear. Per germline, CDR1 SGHTA and CDR2 FQGNSA. This CDR3 has 13 amino acids. V was cut by 3 bases and J by 7 bases, with 10 bases left in between. The CDR3 sequence is CASSLSYSQPQHF. The DNA of the CDR3 is TGTGCCAGCAGCTTGAGCTACTCCCAGCCCCAGCATTTT. Variable domain in full (rest from reference TRBV7-2 and TRBJ1-5): GAGVSQSPSNKVTEKGKDVELRCDPISGHTALYWYRQSLGQGLEFLIYFQGNSAPDKSGLPSDRFSAERTGGSVSTLTIQRTQQEDSAVYLCASSLSYSQPQHFGDGTRLSIL.

This clone appeared a few times. The chain combines TRBV6-5 with TRBJ1-1; 8 bases agree with TRBD1. V lost 11 bases and J lost 5; bases outside the gene matches: 13. The CDR3 is 14 residues long. Germline assignment: CDR1 MNHEY and CDR2 SVGAGI. CDR3 protein: CASLPQGAGTEAFF. The CDR3 DNA follows: TGTGCCTCCTTACCCCAGGGGGCCGGAACTGAAGCTTTCTTT.